The clone carrying this T cell receptor (beta chain) showed up many times. Its antigen remains unidentified. The CDR3 contains 13 residues. V lost 7 bases, J lost 6 bases, and 4 bases stayed unmatched. Germline values: CDR1 SNHLY, CDR2 FYNNEI. This sample stems from a study of T cells after yellow fever vaccination. General study points: By day 5 rather than day 15, the secondary response had peaked, though it was weaker.

One entry per CDR3 protein, called by TCRdb with MiXCR from the 5' RACE reads. Among 110,000 to 150,000 distinct CDR3 sequences, 5% to 8% were seen once, and the ten largest hold more than 0.55%. The sequencing used CD4+ T cells sorted from PBMCs, collected 10 days after the yellow fever booster vaccination. The receptor's source is a man aged 25 to 40 who received the YFV17D yellow fever vaccine. The V gene is TRBV2, the J gene TRBJ2-1, with 9 bases matching TRBD2. The CDR3 region has the DNA TGTGCCAGCACCATTAGCGGGAGCAATGAGCAGTTCTTC. Protein sequence: CASTISGSNEQFF. Using reference TRBV2 and TRBJ2-1 for the parts outside the CDR3, the full variable domain is EPEVTQTPSHQVTQMGQEVILRCVPISNHLYFYWYRQILGQKVEFLVSFYNNEISEKSEIFDDQFSVERPDGSNFTLKIRSTKLEDSAMYFCASTISGSNEQFFGPGTRLTVL.